The text below deals with one T cell receptor (beta chain). The sample is drawn from a study of blood T cell repertoires in COVID-19. The wider study: The United States, Italy and Spain were the sources of the acute and convalescent COVID-19 samples.

The data were produced by immunoSEQ multiplex PCR, yet TCRdb's version contains in-frame clones alone and is incomplete. Of fewer than 350,000 clones listed, 70% to 90% are singletons. Germline assignment: CDR1 SGDLS and CDR2 YYNGEE. This CDR3 has 15 amino acids. Trimming removed 4 bases from V and 6 bases from J; junction bases left unmatched: 8. The receptor's source is a woman between 25 and 40 years old with acute COVID-19. The sequenced material came from PBMCs or T cells enriched from blood (not recorded which). V usage is TRBV9 and J usage is TRBJ2-2, with TRBD2 identical over 8 bases. For the CDR3, the DNA is TGTGCCAGCAGCTCAAGCGGGAGTAGTGCCGGGGAGCTGTTTTTT. This gives the protein CASSSSGSSAGELFF.